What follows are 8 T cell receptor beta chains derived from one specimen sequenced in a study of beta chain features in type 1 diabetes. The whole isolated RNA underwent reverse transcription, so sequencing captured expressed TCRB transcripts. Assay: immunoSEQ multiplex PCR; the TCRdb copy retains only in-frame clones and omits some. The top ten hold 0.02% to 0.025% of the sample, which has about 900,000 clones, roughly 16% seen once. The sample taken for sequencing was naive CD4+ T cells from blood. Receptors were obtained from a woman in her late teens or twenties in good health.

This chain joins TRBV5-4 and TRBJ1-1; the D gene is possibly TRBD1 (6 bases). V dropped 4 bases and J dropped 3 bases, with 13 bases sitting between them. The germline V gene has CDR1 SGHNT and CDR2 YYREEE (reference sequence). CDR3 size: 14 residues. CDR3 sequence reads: CASSRTAPDTEAFF. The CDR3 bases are TGTGCCAGCAGCCGGACAGCCCCGGACACTGAAGCTTTCTTT.

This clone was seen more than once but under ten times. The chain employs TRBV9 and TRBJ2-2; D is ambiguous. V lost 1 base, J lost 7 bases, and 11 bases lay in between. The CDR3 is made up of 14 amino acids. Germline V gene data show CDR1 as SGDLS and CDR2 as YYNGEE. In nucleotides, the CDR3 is TGTGCCAGCAGCGTAAGCCTAGATTTCGGGGAGCTGTTTTTT. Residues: CASSVSLDFGELFF.

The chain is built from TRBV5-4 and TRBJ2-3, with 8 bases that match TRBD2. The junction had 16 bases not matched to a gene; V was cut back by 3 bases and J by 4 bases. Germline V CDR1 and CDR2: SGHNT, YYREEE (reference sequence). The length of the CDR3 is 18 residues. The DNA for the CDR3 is TGTGCCAGCAGCTGGGGTATACTAAGCGGGAGCCCCGCAGATACGCAGTATTTT. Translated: CASSWGILSGSPADTQYF. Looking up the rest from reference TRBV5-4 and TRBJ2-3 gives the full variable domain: ETGVTQSPTHLIKTRGQQVTLRCSSQSGHNTVSWYQQALGQGPQFIFQYYREEENGRGNFPPRFSGLQFPNYSSELNVNALELDDSALYLCASSWGILSGSPADTQYFGPGTRLTVL.

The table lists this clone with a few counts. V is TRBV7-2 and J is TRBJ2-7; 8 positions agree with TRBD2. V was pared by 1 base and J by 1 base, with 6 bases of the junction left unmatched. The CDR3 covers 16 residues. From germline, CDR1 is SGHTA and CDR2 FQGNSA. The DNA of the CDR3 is TGTGCCAGCAGCTTAGTGAGCGGGAGATTTTCCTACGAGCAGTACTTC. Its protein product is CASSLVSGRFSYEQYF.

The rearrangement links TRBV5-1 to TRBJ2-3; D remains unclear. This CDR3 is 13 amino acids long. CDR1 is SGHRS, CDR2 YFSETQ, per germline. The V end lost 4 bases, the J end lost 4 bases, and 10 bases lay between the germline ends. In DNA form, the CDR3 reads TGCGCCAGCAGCACTACTACCTCAGATACGCAGTATTTT. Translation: CASSTTTSDTQYF.

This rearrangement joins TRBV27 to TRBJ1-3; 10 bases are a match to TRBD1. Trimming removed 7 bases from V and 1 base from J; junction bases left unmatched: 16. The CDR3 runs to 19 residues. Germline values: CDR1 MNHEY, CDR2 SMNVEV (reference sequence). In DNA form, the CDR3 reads TGTGCCAGCATTCATCACATCGGGACAGGGGATCGGTCTGGAAACACCATATATTTT. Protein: CASIHHIGTGDRSGNTIYF.

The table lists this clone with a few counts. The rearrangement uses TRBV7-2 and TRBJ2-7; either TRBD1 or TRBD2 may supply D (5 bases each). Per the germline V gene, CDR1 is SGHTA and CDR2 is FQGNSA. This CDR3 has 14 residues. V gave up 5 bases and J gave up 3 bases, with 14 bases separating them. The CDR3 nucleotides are TGTGCCAGCAGCCCGGGACGGACGCTCTACGAGCAGTACTTC. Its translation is CASSPGRTLYEQYF.

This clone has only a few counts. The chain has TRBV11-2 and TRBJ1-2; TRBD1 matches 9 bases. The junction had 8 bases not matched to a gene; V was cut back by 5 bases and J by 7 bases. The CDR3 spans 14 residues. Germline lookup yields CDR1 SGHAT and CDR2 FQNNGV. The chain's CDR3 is CASSPLQGARGYTF. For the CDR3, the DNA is TGTGCCAGCAGCCCCCTACAGGGGGCGCGTGGCTACACCTTC.